This TCR beta chain comes out of a study of blood T cell repertoires in COVID-19. Study context: Acute and convalescent COVID-19 samples came from the United States, Italy and Spain.

Per germline, CDR1 GTSNPN and CDR2 SVGIG (reference sequence). Losses at the gene ends were 2 bases for V and 2 bases for J; bases not matched to a gene: 5. This CDR3 is 16 amino acids long. Method: immunoSEQ multiplex PCR; TCRdb's copy keeps in-frame clones and lacks some. Of fewer than 110,000 clones in the sample, roughly nine tenths are singletons; the top ten hold 17%. The chain combines TRBV30 with TRBJ2-3; 12 bases map to TRBD2. Material: peripheral blood. The sequence was collected from a woman older than 75 in a cohort sampled during active COVID-19. CDR3 nucleotide sequence: TGTGCCTGGAGTAAAGGACTAGCGGGGTTCACAGATACGCAGTATTTT. Its translation: CAWSKGLAGFTDTQYF. The complete variable domain, with remaining parts taken from reference TRBV30 and TRBJ2-3, reads SQTIHQWPATLVQPVGSPLSLECTVEGTSNPNLYWYRQAAGRGLQLLFYSVGIGQISSEVPQNLSASRPQDRQFILSSKKLLLSDSGFYLCAWSKGLAGFTDTQYFGPGTRLTVL.